The 30 T cell receptor beta chains below were found in one sample sequenced in a study of identical twins. In TCRdb, the 5' RACE reads were re-called with MiXCR into one record per CDR3 protein. The repertoire has roughly 690,000 distinct CDR3 sequences, less than 7% of them found once; the top ten carry around 1.9%. The sequenced sample consisted of naive T cells sorted from blood. These receptors were collected from a man aged 18 to 35 in good health.

This clonotype was observed a handful of times. The rearrangement links TRBV6-2 or TRBV6-3 to TRBJ2-3, with D perhaps assigned TRBD1 or TRBD2 (5 bases each). The germline V gene encodes CDR1 MNHEY and CDR2 SVGEGT. This CDR3 comprises 14 residues. V lost 6 bases and J 2 bases, leaving 12 bases between the germline ends. DNA for the CDR3: TGTGCCAGCAGGATGGCAGGGACCACAGATACGCAGTATTTT. Protein: CASRMAGTTDTQYF.

This clonotype occurred a few times. The chain has TRBV15 and TRBJ1-1; D not resolved. The germline gives CDR1 LNHNV, CDR2 YYDKDF (reference sequence). V was pared by 0 bases and J by 6 bases, with 11 bases between. This CDR3 is 14 amino acids long. CDR3 residues: CATSRERVAAEAFF. Written as DNA, the CDR3 is TGTGCCACCAGCAGAGAAAGGGTAGCCGCTGAAGCTTTCTTT.

The chain links TRBV6-2 or TRBV6-3 to TRBJ2-3; the D gene is possibly TRBD1 (5 bases). The CDR3 is 13 residues long. Germline loops: CDR1 MNHEY, CDR2 SVGEGT. Trimming removed 8 bases at V and 5 bases at J, with 14 bases between. Here the CDR3 reads CASSRGFVDTQYF. CDR3 DNA: TGTGCCAGCTCTAGGGGTTTCGTAGATACGCAGTATTTT.

This clonotype was counted at least ten times. The rearrangement joins TRBV20-1 to TRBJ2-7, with 10 positions matching TRBD2. Looked up from germline, CDR1 is DFQATT and CDR2 is SNEGSKA (reference sequence). The length of the CDR3 is 13 residues. The junction had 5 bases not matched to a gene; V was cut back by 2 bases and J by 7 bases. This CDR3 is CSARTGLAREQYF. The CDR3 DNA reads TGCAGTGCTAGAACGGGACTAGCGAGAGAGCAGTACTTC.

The chain employs TRBV18 and TRBJ2-1, with TRBD2 identical over 9 bases. Trimming at V came to 3 bases and at J to 3 bases, leaving 12 bases not matched to a gene. CDR3 size: 18 residues. In germline, CDR1 is KGHSH, CDR2 LQKENI. CDR3 sequence reads: CASSPTKRTSVIYNEQFF. The CDR3 bases are TGTGCCAGCTCACCGACTAAACGGACTAGCGTAATCTACAATGAGCAGTTCTTC.

This clonotype was detected ten times or more. The chain couples TRBV9 to TRBJ2-1; 11 nucleotides agree with TRBD2. With 0 bases clipped from V and 6 bases from J, the junction kept 5 bases outside the gene matches. This CDR3 contains 16 residues. Germline V gene lookup returns CDR1 SGDLS and CDR2 YYNGEE. CDR3 sequence reads: CASSVGGLAASNEQFF. The DNA of the CDR3 is TGTGCCAGCAGCGTAGGGGGACTAGCGGCTAGCAATGAGCAGTTCTTC.

This clonotype was detected a few times. The chain uses TRBV29-1 and TRBJ2-5, with TRBD2 matching 8 bases. This CDR3 is 14 amino acids long. CDR1 is SQVTM, CDR2 ANQGSEA, per germline. The J segment lost 4 bases and the V segment lost 8 bases, leaving 12 bases of the junction unmatched. Here the CDR3 DNA reads TGCAGCTACCATAGCGGGAAGGATATAGAGACCCAGTACTTC. The encoded protein is CSYHSGKDIETQYF.

The gene calls are TRBV6-2 or TRBV6-3 and TRBJ1-1; unclear D gene. Germline V CDR1 and CDR2: MNHEY, SVGEGT. The length of the CDR3 is 11 residues. The V and J ends lost 6 bases and 4 bases respectively, with 6 bases between them. Here the CDR3 DNA reads TGTGCCAGCAGAGCCGCCACTGAAGCTTTCTTT. The encoded protein is CASRAATEAFF.

The table lists this clonotype with many counts. In DNA form, the CDR3 reads TGTGCCAGCAGCGACTCCAGGGATCCGAGCTCCTACAATGAGCAGTTCTTC. This sequence encodes CASSDSRDPSSYNEQFF. This chain uses TRBV27 with TRBJ2-1; tentatively, D is TRBD1 (5 bases). This CDR3 has 17 residues. Germline CDR1 MNHEY, CDR2 SMNVEV (reference sequence). Trimming stripped 6 bases from V and 0 bases from J, with 18 bases between.

This clonotype was found a few times. The J gene is TRBJ2-3, the V gene TRBV6-1; D is uncertain. Germline assignment: CDR1 MNHNS and CDR2 SASEGT. The length of the CDR3 is 13 residues. V lost 8 bases to trimming and J lost 7 bases, with 16 bases between them. CDR3 loop: CASRLVRSNTQYF. Written as DNA, the CDR3 is TGTGCCAGCCGACTGGTTAGGTCCAATACGCAGTATTTT.

This clonotype was seen at least ten times. This chain links TRBV5-1 with TRBJ1-6; no firm D call. The V end lost 0 bases, the J end lost 7 bases, and 8 bases lay between the germline ends. The CDR3 contains 14 residues. In germline, CDR1 is SGHRS, CDR2 YFSETQ. This chain's CDR3 is CASSLDQTNSPLHF. In DNA, the CDR3 is TGCGCCAGCAGCTTGGATCAAACCAATTCACCCCTCCACTTT.

The chain combines TRBV2 with TRBJ1-5, with D hard to call. Germline CDR1 SNHLY, CDR2 FYNNEI. The CDR3 consists of 13 residues. Trimming pared 3 bases from V and 4 bases from J, leaving 7 bases between. CDR3 nucleotides: TGTGCCAGCAGTGAGACGAAGAATCAGCCCCAGCATTTT. This translates into CASSETKNQPQHF.

V and J are TRBV4-3 and TRBJ2-7, with 8 bases matching TRBD2. V lost 0 bases, J lost 3 bases, and 7 bases stayed unmatched. This CDR3 comprises 16 residues. Germline lookup yields CDR1 LGHNA and CDR2 YSLEER. CDR3 loop: CASSQDSQREIYEQYF. CDR3 nucleotide sequence: TGCGCCAGCAGCCAAGACTCACAGCGGGAGATCTACGAGCAGTACTTC.

The sample holds many counts of this clonotype. This chain joins TRBV20-1 and TRBJ2-1, with 8 bases fitting TRBD2. J lost 6 bases, V lost 4 bases, and 11 bases had no gene match. The CDR3 has 15 residues. Germline assignment: CDR1 DFQATT and CDR2 SNEGSKA (reference sequence). CDR3 DNA: TGCAGTGCTACCCCGACTAGCGCGACCGGCAATGAGCAGTTCTTC. This sequence encodes CSATPTSATGNEQFF.

The V gene is TRBV7-3, the J gene TRBJ2-3; weak D call: TRBD1 (6 bases). CDR3 length equals 15 residues. V gave up 5 bases and J gave up 3 bases, with 15 bases separating them. From germline, CDR1 is SGHTA and CDR2 FQGTGA. The CDR3 is CASSPRGLKTDTQYF. In nucleotides, the CDR3 is TGTGCCAGCAGCCCCAGGGGCTTGAAAACAGATACGCAGTATTTT.

This clonotype was seen at least ten times. This chain links TRBV4-2 with TRBJ1-1; D might be TRBD1 (5 bases). The CDR3 sequence is 17 residues long. The V end lost 3 bases, the J end lost 4 bases, and 21 bases lay between the germline ends. Germline V gene lookup returns CDR1 LGHNA and CDR2 YNFKEQ. CDR3 loop: CASSQEGWGRVGTEAFF. CDR3 DNA: TGTGCCAGCAGCCAGGAAGGGTGGGGCAGGGTAGGCACTGAAGCTTTCTTT.

Here the CDR3 reads CASSVTGLGNTEAFF. CDR3 sequence (DNA): TGTGCCAGCAGTGTCACCGGGTTGGGGAACACTGAAGCTTTCTTT. J is TRBJ1-1 and V is TRBV25-1; D is undetermined. V was pared by 4 bases and J by 1 base, with 13 bases between. Per the germline V gene, CDR1 is MGHDK and CDR2 is SYGVNS. CDR3 length: 15 amino acids. Full variable domain (rest looked up from reference TRBV25-1 and TRBJ1-1): EADIYQTPRYLVIGTGKKITLECSQTMGHDKMYWYQQDPGMELHLIHYSYGVNSTEKGDLSSESTVSRIRTEHFPLTLESARPSHTSQYLCASSVTGLGNTEAFFGQGTRLTVV.

This clonotype was seen ten or more times. The chain joins TRBV5-5 to TRBJ2-1; TRBD1 is a possible D gene (5 bases). V was trimmed by 0 bases and J by 6 bases, leaving 7 bases between them. The CDR3 is 13 amino acids. CDR1 and CDR2 from the germline V gene are SGHKS and YYEKEE (reference sequence). Here the CDR3 reads CASSLGQSNEQFF. CDR3 bases: TGTGCCAGCAGCTTGGGACAGAGCAATGAGCAGTTCTTC.

This clonotype was detected many times. The chain has TRBV6-2 or TRBV6-3 and TRBJ2-1; TRBD2 is a possible D gene (5 bases). Per the germline V gene, CDR1 is MNHEY and CDR2 is SVGEGT. The CDR3 extends over 15 amino acids. V was trimmed by 6 bases and J by 0 bases, leaving 12 bases between them. The CDR3 spells CASRTIVPSYNEQFF. The CDR3 DNA sequence: TGTGCCAGCAGGACTATAGTGCCCTCCTACAATGAGCAGTTCTTC.

The chain joins TRBV5-1 to TRBJ2-1; 11 bases align to TRBD2. V lost 0 bases and J lost 3; bases outside the gene matches: 2. The length of the CDR3 is 16 residues. CDR1 SGHRS and CDR2 YFSETQ come from the germline V gene. The CDR3 region is CASSLVAGGFYNEQFF. The CDR3 nucleotides are TGCGCCAGCAGCTTGGTAGCGGGAGGGTTCTACAATGAGCAGTTCTTC.

This clonotype was observed at least ten times. The chain carries TRBV12-3 or TRBV12-4 and TRBJ1-2, with D hard to call. The CDR3 has 13 amino acids. Trimming pared 6 bases from V and 8 bases from J, leaving 16 bases between. CDR3 sequence (DNA): TGTGCCAGCAGCCAGCCGGGAGCGCGGGGCTACACCTTC. It yields the protein CASSQPGARGYTF.

This clonotype was found many times. The chain recombines TRBV7-9 with TRBJ1-2, with D perhaps TRBD1 (5 bases). This CDR3 has 14 amino acids. Trimming shortened V by 0 bases and J by 4 bases, and 9 bases separated the two germline ends. CDR1 is SEHNR and CDR2 is FQNEAQ in the germline V gene (reference sequence). CDR3 residues: CASSLAGPIYGYTF. CDR3 bases: TGTGCCAGCAGCTTAGCGGGACCTATCTATGGCTACACCTTC.

The sample holds many counts of this clonotype. The chain is built from TRBV10-3 and TRBJ2-3; a possible D gene is TRBD2 (6 bases). There are 15 residues in the CDR3. Germline V gene sequence: CDR1 ENHRY, CDR2 SYGVKD. Trimming cost V 11 bases and J 2 bases, with 20 bases left between them. CDR3 residues: CAARPEGEDTDTQYF. The DNA of the CDR3 is TGTGCCGCCCGCCCGGAGGGTGAGGACACAGATACGCAGTATTTT.

Many counts were recorded for this clonotype. The chain joins TRBV6-5 to TRBJ2-2; 7 nucleotides match TRBD1. This CDR3 has 16 residues. The junction had 8 bases not matched to a gene; V was cut back by 3 bases and J by 4 bases. CDR1 and CDR2 (germline): MNHEY, SVGAGI. CDR3 nucleotide sequence: TGTGCCAGCAGTTATACGGGACAGCTCCGCACCGGGGAGCTGTTTTTT. As protein: CASSYTGQLRTGELFF.

This clonotype has only a few counts. The gene calls are TRBV10-3 and TRBJ2-7; D gene ambiguous. There are 14 residues in the CDR3. Trimming cost V 2 bases and J 3 bases, with 11 bases left between them. In germline, CDR1 is ENHRY, CDR2 SYGVKD. The chain's CDR3 is CAISEAGRLYEQYV. The CDR3 DNA reads TGTGCCATCAGTGAGGCTGGCAGGCTCTACGAGCAGTACGTC.

As regards this clonotype: Possible read error: a much larger clone is one base away. V is TRBV5-6 and J is TRBJ1-5; D gene ambiguous. Germline V gives CDR1 SGHDT, CDR2 YYEEEE. The length of the CDR3 is 15 residues. The CDR3: CANSFGRHSNQPQHF. The CDR3 DNA reads as TGTGCCAACAGCTTTGGACGCCATAGCAATCAGCCCCAGCATTTT.

This clonotype was seen ten or more times. This chain uses TRBV12-3 or TRBV12-4 with TRBJ2-1; 11 nucleotides agree with TRBD2. The CDR3 has 16 amino acids. The J segment lost 6 bases and the V segment lost 3 bases, leaving 7 bases of the junction unmatched. CDR3 residues: CASSFLSGRAVNEQFF. DNA for the CDR3: TGTGCCAGCAGTTTCCTTAGCGGGAGGGCCGTCAATGAGCAGTTCTTC.

This clonotype was recorded at least ten times. This chain uses TRBV20-1 with TRBJ2-5; D remains unclear. The CDR3 sequence is 12 residues long. The germline CDR1 and CDR2 sequences are DFQATT and SNEGSKA (reference sequence). V lost 5 bases and J 1 base, leaving 8 bases between the germline ends. The CDR3 is CSAQFTQETQYF. CDR3 coding DNA: TGCAGTGCTCAGTTTACCCAAGAGACCCAGTACTTC.

This clonotype was seen a few times. The rearrangement uses TRBV5-6 and TRBJ2-2; D remains ambiguous. The CDR3 loop spans 15 amino acids. The V gene lost 0 bases and the J gene lost 4 bases, with 10 bases spanning the gap. Germline V lookup: CDR1 SGHDT, CDR2 YYEEEE. This CDR3 reads CASSLVARTTGELFF. CDR3 nucleotides: TGTGCCAGCAGCTTGGTTGCCAGGACCACCGGGGAGCTGTTTTTT. Together with reference TRBV5-6 and TRBJ2-2, the CDR3 gives the full variable domain: DAGVTQSPTHLIKTRGQQVTLRCSPKSGHDTVSWYQQALGQGPQFIFQYYEEEERQRGNFPDRFSGHQFPNYSSELNVNALLLGDSALYLCASSLVARTTGELFFGEGSRLTVL.

The chain recombines TRBV24-1 with TRBJ1-5; TRBD1 aligns across 10 bases. Germline lookup yields CDR1 KGHDR and CDR2 SFDVKD. V was pared by 2 bases and J by 5 bases, with 2 bases of the junction left unmatched. CDR3 size: 15 residues. CDR3 DNA sequence: TGTGCCACCAGTGATTGGACAGGGGGGGATCAGCCCCAGCATTTT. Translated: CATSDWTGGDQPQHF.